The rows below give T cell receptor beta chains drawn from one sample of a study of T cell changes during pregnancy in multiple sclerosis. Here immunoSEQ multiplex PCR was the method, and the copy in TCRdb shows in-frame clones only, minus some. The sample holds 66,000 or so clones, 85% to 90% seen once. Sequenced here: peripheral blood, sampled in the first trimester of pregnancy. All receptors come from a female donor in good health, enrolled as a control in a pregnancy study. CDR3s include the opening cysteine and the closing phenylalanine or tryptophan. A D gene is named only where the DNA matches it firmly.

TRBV7-8	TRBJ2-7	TRBD1	CASSARTGSTYEQYF	TGTGCCAGCAGCGCGAGGACAGGGAGCACCTACGAGCAGTACTTC
TRBV19	TRBJ2-5	TRBD2	CASSIDRGEGQTQYF	TGTGCCAGTAGTATAGATCGTGGGGAGGGACAGACCCAGTACTTC
TRBV5-4	TRBJ2-5	TRBD2	CASSIGTSGVQETQYF	TGTGCCAGCAGCATTGGGACTAGCGGGGTACAAGAGACCCAGTACTTC
TRBV5-1	TRBJ2-3	.	CASSLNAGSSTDTQYF	TGCGCCAGCAGCTTAAACGCAGGGTCTAGCACAGATACGCAGTATTTT
TRBV5-1	TRBJ2-7	.	CASSWGLGRQNYEQYF	TGCGCCAGCAGCTGGGGTTTGGGGAGGCAAAACTACGAGCAGTACTTC
TRBV7-3	TRBJ1-4	TRBD1	CASSLNGPGQGSEKLFF	TGTGCCAGCAGCTTAAACGGTCCGGGACAGGGTTCTGAAAAACTGTTTTTT
TRBV5-6	TRBJ1-5	.	CASNSGGGTSNQPQHF	TGTGCCAGCAACAGCGGGGGAGGGACGAGCAATCAGCCCCAGCATTTT
TRBV11-3	TRBJ2-7	.	CASGTGVLIEQYF	TGTGCCAGCGGGACGGGGGTACTAATCGAGCAGTACTTC
TRBV6-5	TRBJ1-2	.	CASSYSFRGTLYGYTF	TGTGCCAGCAGTTACTCGTTTCGGGGTACCCTCTATGGCTACACCTTC
TRBV5-6	TRBJ2-7	TRBD1	CASSLFYDRAEQYF	TGTGCCAGCAGCTTGTTCTACGACAGGGCCGAGCAGTACTTC
TRBV15	TRBJ2-7	TRBD1	CATSITSRDSYEQYF	TGTGCCACCAGCATTACCTCCCGGGACAGCTACGAGCAGTACTTC
TRBV19	TRBJ1-6	TRBD1	CASSKGQQNSPLHF	TGTGCCAGTAGTAAGGGACAGCAAAATTCACCCCTCCACTTT
TRBV7-3	TRBJ2-5	.	CASSLNREETQYF	TGTGCCAGCAGCTTAAACAGGGAAGAGACCCAGTACTTC
TRBV7-6	TRBJ2-3	TRBD2	CASSLDGGAGDTQYF	TGTGCCAGCAGCTTAGACGGGGGGGCTGGTGATACGCAGTATTTT
TRBV7-9	TRBJ1-1	.	CASSLVQGPISEAFF	TGTGCCAGCAGCTTAGTGCAGGGGCCCATCTCTGAAGCTTTCTTT
TRBV30	TRBJ1-1	TRBD1	CAWSPTGGVFFSTEAFF	TGTGCCTGGAGTCCAACAGGGGGCGTGTTTTTTAGCACTGAAGCTTTCTTT